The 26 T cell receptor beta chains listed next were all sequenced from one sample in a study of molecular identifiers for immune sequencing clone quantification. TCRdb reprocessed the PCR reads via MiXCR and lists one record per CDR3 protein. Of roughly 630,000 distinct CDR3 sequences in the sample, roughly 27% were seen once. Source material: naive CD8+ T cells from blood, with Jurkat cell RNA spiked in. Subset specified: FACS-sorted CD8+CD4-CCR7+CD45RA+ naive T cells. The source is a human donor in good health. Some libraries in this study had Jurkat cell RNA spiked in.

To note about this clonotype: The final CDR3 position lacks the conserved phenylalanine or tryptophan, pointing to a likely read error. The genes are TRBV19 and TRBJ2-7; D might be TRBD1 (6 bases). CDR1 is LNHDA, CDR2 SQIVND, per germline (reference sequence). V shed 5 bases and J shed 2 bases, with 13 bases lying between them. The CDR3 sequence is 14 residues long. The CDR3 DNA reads TGTGCCAGTAGTCCCCGGGACACCGCCTACGAGCAGTACTCC. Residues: CASSPRDTAYEQYS.

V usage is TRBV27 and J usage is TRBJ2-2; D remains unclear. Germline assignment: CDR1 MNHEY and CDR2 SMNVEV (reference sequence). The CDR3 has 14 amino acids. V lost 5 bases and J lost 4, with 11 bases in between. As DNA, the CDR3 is TGTGCCAGCAGTGCTGGGTGGGGCACCGGGGAGCTGTTTTTT. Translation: CASSAGWGTGELFF.

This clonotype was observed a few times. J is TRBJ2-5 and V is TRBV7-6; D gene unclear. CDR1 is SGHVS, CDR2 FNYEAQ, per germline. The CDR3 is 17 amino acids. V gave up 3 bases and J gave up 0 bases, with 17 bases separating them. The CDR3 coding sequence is TGTGCCAGCAGCTTCGAGGATACAGCCACTTACCAAGAGACCCAGTACTTC. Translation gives CASSFEDTATYQETQYF.

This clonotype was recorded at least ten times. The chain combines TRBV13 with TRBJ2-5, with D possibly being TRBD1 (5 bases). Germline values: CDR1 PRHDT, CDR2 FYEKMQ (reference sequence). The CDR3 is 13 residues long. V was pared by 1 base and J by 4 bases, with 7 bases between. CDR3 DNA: TGTGCCAGCAGCTTAGAGGGGCCAGAGACCCAGTACTTC. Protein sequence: CASSLEGPETQYF.

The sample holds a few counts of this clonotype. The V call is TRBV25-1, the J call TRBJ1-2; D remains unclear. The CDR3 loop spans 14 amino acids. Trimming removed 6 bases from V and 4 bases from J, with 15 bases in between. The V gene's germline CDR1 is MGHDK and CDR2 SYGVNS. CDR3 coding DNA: TGTGCCAGCAGATCTGAAAAAGGGATCTATGGCTACACCTTC. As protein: CASRSEKGIYGYTF.

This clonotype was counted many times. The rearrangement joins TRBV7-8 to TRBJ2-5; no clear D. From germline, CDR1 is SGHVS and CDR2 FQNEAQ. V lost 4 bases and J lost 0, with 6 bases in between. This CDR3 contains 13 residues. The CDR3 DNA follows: TGTGCCAGCAGCTCCAACTACCAAGAGACCCAGTACTTC. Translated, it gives CASSSNYQETQYF.

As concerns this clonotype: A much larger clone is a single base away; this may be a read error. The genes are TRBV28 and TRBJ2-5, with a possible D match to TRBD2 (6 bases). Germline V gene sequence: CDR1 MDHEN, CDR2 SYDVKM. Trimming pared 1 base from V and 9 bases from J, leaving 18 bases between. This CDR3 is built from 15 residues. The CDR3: CASSLFAGRREAQYF. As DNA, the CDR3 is TGTGCCAGCAGTTTATTTGCCGGACGCAGGGAGGCCCAGTACTTC. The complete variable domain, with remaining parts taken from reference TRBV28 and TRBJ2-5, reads DVKVTQSSRYLVKRTGEKVFLECVQDMDHENMFWYRQDPGLGLRLIYFSYDVKMKEKGDIPEGYSVSREKKERFSLILESASTNQTSMYLCASSLFAGRREAQYFGPGTRLLVL.

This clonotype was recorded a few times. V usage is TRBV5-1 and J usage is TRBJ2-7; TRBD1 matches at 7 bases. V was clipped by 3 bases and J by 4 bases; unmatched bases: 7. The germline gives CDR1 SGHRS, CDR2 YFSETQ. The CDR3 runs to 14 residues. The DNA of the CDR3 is TGCGCCAGCAGCTGGACAGGCCCCCATTACGAGCAGTACTTC. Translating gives CASSWTGPHYEQYF.

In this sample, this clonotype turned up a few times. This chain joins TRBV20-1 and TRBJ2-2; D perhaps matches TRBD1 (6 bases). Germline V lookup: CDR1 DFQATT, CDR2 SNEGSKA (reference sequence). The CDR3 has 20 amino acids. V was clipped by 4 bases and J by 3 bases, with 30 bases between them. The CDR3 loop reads CSAKAPAQGIQALYTGELFF. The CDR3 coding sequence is TGCAGTGCTAAAGCCCCCGCGCAGGGGATACAAGCATTGTACACCGGGGAGCTGTTTTTT.

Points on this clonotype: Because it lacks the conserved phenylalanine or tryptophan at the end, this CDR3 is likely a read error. CDR3 in amino acids: CASRGQGAYQPQHV. The CDR3 nucleotides are TGTGCCAGCAGGGGACAGGGGGCTTATCAGCCCCAGCATGTT. The chain combines TRBV27 with TRBJ1-5; 12 nucleotides align to TRBD1. V shed 6 bases and J 5 bases; nucleotides not matched to a gene: 2. Germline CDR1 is MNHEY and CDR2 is SMNVEV (reference sequence). This CDR3 has 14 amino acids.

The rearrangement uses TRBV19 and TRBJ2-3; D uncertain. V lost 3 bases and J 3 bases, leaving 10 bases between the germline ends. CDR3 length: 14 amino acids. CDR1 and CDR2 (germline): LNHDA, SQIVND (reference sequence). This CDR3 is CASSIVLGTDTQYF. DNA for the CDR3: TGTGCCAGTAGTATCGTGCTTGGGACAGATACGCAGTATTTT.

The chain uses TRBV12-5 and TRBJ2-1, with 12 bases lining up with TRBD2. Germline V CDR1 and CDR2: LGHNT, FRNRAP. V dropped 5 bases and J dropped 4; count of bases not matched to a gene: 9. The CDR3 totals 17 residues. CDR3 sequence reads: CASGTRLAGALYNEQFF. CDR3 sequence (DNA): TGTGCTAGTGGTACCCGACTAGCGGGGGCCCTGTACAATGAGCAGTTCTTC.

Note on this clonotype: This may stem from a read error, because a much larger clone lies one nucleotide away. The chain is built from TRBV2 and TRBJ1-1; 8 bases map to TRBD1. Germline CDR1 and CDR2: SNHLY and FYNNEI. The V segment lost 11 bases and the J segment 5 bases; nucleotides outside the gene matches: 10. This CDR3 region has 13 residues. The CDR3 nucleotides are TGTGCCGGAGGACAGGGATCAAGGACTGAAGCTTTCTTT. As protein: CAGGQGSRTEAFF.

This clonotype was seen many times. In DNA, the CDR3 is TGTGCCAGCAGCTCCCTCGGACGTACGCAGTATTTT. Protein: CASSSLGRTQYF. The V call is TRBV13, the J call TRBJ2-3; D gene unclear. This CDR3 comprises 12 residues. V lost 4 bases to trimming and J lost 8 bases, with 10 bases between them. Germline lookup yields CDR1 PRHDT and CDR2 FYEKMQ (reference sequence). The full variable domain, rest sourced from reference TRBV13 and TRBJ2-3, is AAGVIQSPRHLIKEKRETATLKCYPIPRHDTVYWYQQGPGQDPQFLISFYEKMQSDKGSIPDRFSAQQFSDYHSELNMSSLELGDSALYFCASSSLGRTQYFGPGTRLTVL.

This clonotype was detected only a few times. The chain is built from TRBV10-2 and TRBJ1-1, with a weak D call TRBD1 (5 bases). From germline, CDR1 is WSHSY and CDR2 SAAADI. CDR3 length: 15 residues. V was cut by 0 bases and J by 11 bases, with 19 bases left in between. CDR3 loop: CASSESVGALFRAFF. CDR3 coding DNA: TGCGCCAGCAGTGAGTCGGTAGGGGCTCTATTTCGGGCTTTCTTT.

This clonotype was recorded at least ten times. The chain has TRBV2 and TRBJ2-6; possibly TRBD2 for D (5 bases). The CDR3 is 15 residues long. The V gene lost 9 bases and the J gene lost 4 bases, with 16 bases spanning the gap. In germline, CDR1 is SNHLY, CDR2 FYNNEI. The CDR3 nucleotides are TGTGCCAGTGGGAGCTCCCCCTTGGGGGCCAACGTCCTGACTTTC. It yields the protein CASGSSPLGANVLTF.

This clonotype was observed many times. CDR3 amino acids: CASSQFNGYEQYF. CDR3 coding DNA: TGCGCCAGCAGCCAATTTAACGGCTACGAGCAGTACTTC. The V call is TRBV4-3, the J call TRBJ2-7; D gene ambiguous. The CDR3 is 13 residues long. Trimming removed 2 bases at V and 3 bases at J, with 8 bases between. From germline, CDR1 is LGHNA and CDR2 YSLEER.

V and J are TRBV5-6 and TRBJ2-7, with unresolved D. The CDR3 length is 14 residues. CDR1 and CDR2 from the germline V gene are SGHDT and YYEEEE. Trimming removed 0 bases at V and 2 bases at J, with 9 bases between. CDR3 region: CASSLGLRAYEQYF. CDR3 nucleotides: TGTGCCAGCAGCTTGGGCCTTAGGGCCTACGAGCAGTACTTC.

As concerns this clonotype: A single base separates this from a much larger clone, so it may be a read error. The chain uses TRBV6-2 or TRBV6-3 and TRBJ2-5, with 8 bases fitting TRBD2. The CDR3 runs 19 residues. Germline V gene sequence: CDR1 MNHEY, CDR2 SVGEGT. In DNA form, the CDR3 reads TGTGCCAGCAGTTACCGAAATACCCTCGCACTAGCGGCCCAAGAGACCCAGCACTTC. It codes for CASSYRNTLALAAQETQHF.

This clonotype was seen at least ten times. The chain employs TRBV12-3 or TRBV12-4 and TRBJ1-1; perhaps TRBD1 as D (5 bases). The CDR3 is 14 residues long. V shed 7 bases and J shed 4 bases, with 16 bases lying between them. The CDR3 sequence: CASTPAPGGTEAFF. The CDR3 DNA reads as TGTGCCAGCACCCCAGCGCCCGGGGGCACTGAAGCTTTCTTT.

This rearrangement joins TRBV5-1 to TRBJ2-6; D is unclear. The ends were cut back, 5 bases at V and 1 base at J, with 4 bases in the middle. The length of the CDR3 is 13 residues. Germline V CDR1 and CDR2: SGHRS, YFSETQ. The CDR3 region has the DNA TGCGCCAGCAGGGAGTCTGGGGCCAACGTCCTGACTTTC. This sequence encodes CASRESGANVLTF.

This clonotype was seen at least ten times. The CDR3 region is CASSPFGQTYGYTF. Written as DNA, the CDR3 is TGTGCCAGCAGTCCTTTCGGACAAACCTATGGCTACACCTTC. This rearrangement joins TRBV28 to TRBJ1-2, with TRBD1 as a possible D gene (5 bases). V was clipped by 5 bases and J by 4 bases, with 14 bases between them. CDR1 and CDR2 from the germline V gene are MDHEN and SYDVKM. This CDR3 region has 14 residues.

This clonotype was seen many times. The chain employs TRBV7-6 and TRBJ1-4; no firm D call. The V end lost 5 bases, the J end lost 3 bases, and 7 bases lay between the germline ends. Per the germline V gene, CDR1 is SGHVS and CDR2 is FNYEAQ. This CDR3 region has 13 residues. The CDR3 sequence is CASSPDPNEKLFF. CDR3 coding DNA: TGTGCCAGCAGCCCGGACCCTAATGAAAAACTGTTTTTT. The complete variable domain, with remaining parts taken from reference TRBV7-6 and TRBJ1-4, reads GAGVSQSPRYKVTKRGQDVALRCDPISGHVSLYWYRQALGQGPEFLTYFNYEAQQDKSGLPNDRFSAERPEGSISTLTIQRTEQRDSAMYRCASSPDPNEKLFFGSGTQLSVL.

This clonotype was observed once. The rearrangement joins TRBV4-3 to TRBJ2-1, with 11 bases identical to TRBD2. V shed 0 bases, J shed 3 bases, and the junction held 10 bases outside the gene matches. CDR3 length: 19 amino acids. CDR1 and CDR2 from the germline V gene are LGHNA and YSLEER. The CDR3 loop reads CASSQELGTSGPNYNEQFF. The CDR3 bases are TGCGCCAGCAGCCAAGAACTAGGGACTAGCGGCCCAAACTACAATGAGCAGTTCTTC.

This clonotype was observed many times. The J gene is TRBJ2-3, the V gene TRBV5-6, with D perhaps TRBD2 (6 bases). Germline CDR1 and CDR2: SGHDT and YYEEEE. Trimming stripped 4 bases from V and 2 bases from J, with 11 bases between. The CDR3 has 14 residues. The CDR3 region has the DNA TGTGCCAGCAGCCTACCGGACTACACAGATACGCAGTATTTT. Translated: CASSLPDYTDTQYF.

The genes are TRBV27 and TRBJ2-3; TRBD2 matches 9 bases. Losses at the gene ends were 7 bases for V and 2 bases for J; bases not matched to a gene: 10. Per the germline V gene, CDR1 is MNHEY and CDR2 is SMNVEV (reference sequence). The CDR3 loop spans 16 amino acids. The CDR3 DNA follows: TGTGCCAGCAACAGCGGGACTAGCAGATTCACAGATACGCAGTATTTT. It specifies CASNSGTSRFTDTQYF.